Below are 18 T cell receptor beta chains sequenced from a single sample in a study of PD-L1 blockade in urothelial cancer. Time point meaning: pretreatment peripheral blood. Repertoires were generated with immunoSEQ multiplex PCR, while TCRdb's copy carries only in-frame clones and drops some. The sample holds some 71,000 clones, about 82% seen once. Sequencing was performed on PBMCs, taken around atezolizumab (anti-PD-L1) treatment. The receptor set was obtained from a man in his forties with urothelial cancer.

The chain links TRBV30 to TRBJ1-1; D possibly corresponds to TRBD1 (6 bases). Trimming pared 3 bases from V and 12 bases from J, leaving 17 bases between. Germline V gene lookup returns CDR1 GTSNPN and CDR2 SVGIG (reference sequence). The CDR3 contains 12 residues. In nucleotides, the CDR3 is TGTGCCTGGAGAGGGGGATACGGGAAAACTTTCTTT. It is translated as CAWRGGYGKTFF.

The gene calls are TRBV7-6 and TRBJ1-1; the match to TRBD1 covers 8 bases. The V and J ends lost 3 bases and 6 bases, in that order; junction bases with no gene match: 15. There are 17 residues in the CDR3. Per the germline V gene, CDR1 is SGHVS and CDR2 is FNYEAQ. CDR3 nucleotides: TGTGCCAGCAGCTTTCAGGGGGCAGGGATTGGTGACGCTGAAGCTTTCTTT. It specifies CASSFQGAGIGDAEAFF.

Here the CDR3 reads CASSLSRGQAETQYF. The CDR3 nucleotides are TGTGCCAGCAGTTTAAGCCGCGGGCAGGCCGAGACCCAGTACTTC. The genes are TRBV27 and TRBJ2-5; maybe TRBD2 (5 bases). CDR1 is MNHEY and CDR2 is SMNVEV in the germline V gene (reference sequence). The V end lost 2 bases, the J end lost 5 bases, and 15 bases lay between the germline ends. The CDR3 loop spans 15 amino acids.

The CDR3 protein is CASSPGQGTDGYTF. The CDR3, as DNA: TGTGCCAGCAGTCCGGGACAGGGGACGGATGGCTACACCTTC. The chain links TRBV6-1 to TRBJ1-2; 10 bases align to TRBD1. The CDR3 length is 14 residues. Trimming at V came to 5 bases and at J to 6 bases, leaving 6 bases not matched to a gene. CDR1 MNHNS and CDR2 SASEGT come from the germline V gene.

The chain combines TRBV10-2 with TRBJ2-1, with 14 bases that match TRBD2. The CDR3 length is 15 residues. V shed 6 bases, J shed 10 bases, and the junction held 8 bases outside the gene matches. The germline V gene has CDR1 WSHSY and CDR2 SAAADI. The CDR3, as DNA: TGCGCCAGCAGGGTCGGGACTAGCGGGAGTTTAGAGCAGTTCTTC. It is translated as CASRVGTSGSLEQFF.

The sample holds one count of this clone. The rearrangement joins TRBV28 to TRBJ1-4; 8 positions agree with TRBD1. Germline assignment: CDR1 MDHEN and CDR2 SYDVKM. The V segment lost 5 bases and the J segment 3 bases; nucleotides outside the gene matches: 8. The CDR3 is 16 amino acids. CDR3 in DNA: TGTGCCAGCAGTCTCGGCAGGGGGCTTGCTAATGAAAAACTGTTTTTT. The encoded protein is CASSLGRGLANEKLFF.

This chain uses TRBV5-1 with TRBJ2-7; the match to TRBD1 covers 11 bases. Trimming at V came to 4 bases and at J to 2 bases, leaving 5 bases not matched to a gene. Per the germline V gene, CDR1 is SGHRS and CDR2 is YFSETQ. This CDR3 spans 15 amino acids. The DNA of the CDR3 is TGCGCCAGCAGCCCGGGGACAGGGGGGGCCTACGAGCAGTACTTC. Its protein is CASSPGTGGAYEQYF.

The chain couples TRBV9 to TRBJ1-4; D gene ambiguous. Germline CDR1 and CDR2: SGDLS and YYNGEE. The ends were cut back, 3 bases at V and 8 bases at J, with 5 bases in the middle. The CDR3 spans 11 residues. The DNA of the CDR3 is TGTGCCAGCAGCGCGGAGGAAAAACTGTTTTTT. Its protein is CASSAEEKLFF. Supplemented by reference TRBV9 and TRBJ1-4, the full variable domain reads DSGVTQTPKHLITATGQRVTLRCSPRSGDLSVYWYQQSLDQGLQFLIQYYNGEERAKGNILERFSAQQFPDLHSELNLSSLELGDSALYFCASSAEEKLFFGSGTQLSVL.

The chain combines TRBV6-1 with TRBJ1-2; no definite D call. Germline CDR1 MNHNS, CDR2 SASEGT. This CDR3 spans 15 amino acids. Deletions cut 0 bases from V and 4 bases from J, with 12 bases between. The CDR3 region is CASSEAKGQVYGYTF. Here the CDR3 DNA reads TGTGCCAGCAGTGAAGCGAAAGGCCAGGTCTATGGCTACACCTTC.

V and J are TRBV7-9 and TRBJ2-7, with 10 bases aligning to TRBD1. The CDR3 runs to 15 residues. The ends lost 4 bases at V and 4 bases at J; junction bases unmatched: 7. Germline values: CDR1 SEHNR, CDR2 FQNEAQ (reference sequence). CDR3 nucleotide sequence: TGTGCCAGCAGCTCTAGGGACAGGGGTAAATACGAGCAGTACTTC. Translating it yields CASSSRDRGKYEQYF.

V usage is TRBV4-1 and J usage is TRBJ2-7; TRBD2 matches at 7 bases. Germline V gene data show CDR1 as MGHRA and CDR2 as YSYEKL. The CDR3 covers 15 residues. J was trimmed by 2 bases and V by 1 base; bases with no gene match: 5. The CDR3 is CASSQGLRGAYEQYF. The CDR3 DNA sequence: TGCGCCAGCAGCCAAGGTCTCCGGGGGGCCTACGAGCAGTACTTC.

This chain uses TRBV5-4 with TRBJ1-4; D is undetermined. Trimming shortened V by 2 bases and J by 5 bases, and 4 bases separated the two germline ends. This CDR3 has 12 residues. CDR1 is SGHNT and CDR2 is YYREEE in the germline V gene (reference sequence). The CDR3 reads CASSFLNEKLFF. CDR3 DNA: TGTGCCAGCAGCTTCCTGAATGAAAAACTGTTTTTT.

The CDR3 spells CASRPPLASSSYNEQFF. In DNA, the CDR3 is TGTGCCAGCAGGCCGCCACTAGCGTCAAGCTCCTACAATGAGCAGTTCTTC. This chain connects TRBV5-5 to TRBJ2-1; 7 bases align to TRBD2. V lost 5 bases and J lost 0; bases outside the gene matches: 11. CDR3 length: 17 amino acids. Germline V CDR1 and CDR2: SGHKS, YYEKEE (reference sequence).

The chain uses TRBV7-9 and TRBJ1-3; 12 positions match TRBD1. Losses at the gene ends were 4 bases for V and 2 bases for J; bases not matched to a gene: 3. Germline CDR1 SEHNR, CDR2 FQNEAQ (reference sequence). CDR3 length: 16 amino acids. CDR3 nucleotides: TGTGCCAGCAGCTCCGGGACAGGGGGCCCTGGAAACACCATATATTTT. Residues: CASSSGTGGPGNTIYF.

The J gene is TRBJ2-3, the V gene TRBV2; maybe TRBD2 (5 bases). This CDR3 has 14 residues. Germline CDR1 reads SNHLY; CDR2 reads FYNNEI. V lost 4 bases and J lost 1, with 9 bases in between. This CDR3 is CASSVFSGTDTQYF. DNA for the CDR3: TGTGCCAGCAGTGTTTTTAGCGGCACAGATACGCAGTATTTT.

V is TRBV28 and J is TRBJ1-3, with no clear D. Trimming cost V 4 bases and J 0 bases, with 10 bases left between them. Germline V lookup: CDR1 MDHEN, CDR2 SYDVKM. This CDR3 region has 15 residues. The CDR3 DNA is TGTGCCAGCAGTTCTTGGGCCAACTCTGGAAACACCATATATTTT. Translating gives CASSSWANSGNTIYF.

This rearrangement joins TRBV6-5 to TRBJ2-7; TRBD1 aligns across 7 bases. Unmatched junction bases numbered 5, after V lost 3 bases and J lost 3 bases. Germline CDR1 and CDR2: MNHEY and SVGAGI. The CDR3 consists of 14 residues. CDR3 sequence (DNA): TGTGCCAGCAGTTATAACAGGGGCTACTACGAGCAGTACTTC. It encodes CASSYNRGYYEQYF.

The chain employs TRBV4-1 and TRBJ2-2; 11 bases map to TRBD2. V was clipped by 4 bases and J by 0 bases; unmatched bases: 10. The CDR3 is made up of 19 amino acids. CDR1 and CDR2 (germline): MGHRA, YSYEKL. The CDR3 nucleotides are TGCGCCAGCAGCCCGAGGAAGACTAGCGGGATGGCGAACACCGGGGAGCTGTTTTTT. Encoded protein: CASSPRKTSGMANTGELFF.